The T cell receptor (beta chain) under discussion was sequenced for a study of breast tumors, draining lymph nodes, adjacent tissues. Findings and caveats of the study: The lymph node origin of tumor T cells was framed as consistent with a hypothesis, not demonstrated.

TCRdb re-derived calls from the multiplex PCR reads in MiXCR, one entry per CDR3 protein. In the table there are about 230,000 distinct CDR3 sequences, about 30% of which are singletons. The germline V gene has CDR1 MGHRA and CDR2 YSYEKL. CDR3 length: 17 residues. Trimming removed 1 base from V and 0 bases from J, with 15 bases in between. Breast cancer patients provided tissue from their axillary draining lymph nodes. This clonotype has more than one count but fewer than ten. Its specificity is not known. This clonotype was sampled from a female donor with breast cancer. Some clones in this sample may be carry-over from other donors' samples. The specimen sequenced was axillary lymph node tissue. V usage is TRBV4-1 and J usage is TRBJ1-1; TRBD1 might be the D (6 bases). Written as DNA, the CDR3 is TGCGCCAGCAGCCAAGGTGCAACAGGGCCCTTGAACACTGAAGCTTTCTTT. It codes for CASSQGATGPLNTEAFF.